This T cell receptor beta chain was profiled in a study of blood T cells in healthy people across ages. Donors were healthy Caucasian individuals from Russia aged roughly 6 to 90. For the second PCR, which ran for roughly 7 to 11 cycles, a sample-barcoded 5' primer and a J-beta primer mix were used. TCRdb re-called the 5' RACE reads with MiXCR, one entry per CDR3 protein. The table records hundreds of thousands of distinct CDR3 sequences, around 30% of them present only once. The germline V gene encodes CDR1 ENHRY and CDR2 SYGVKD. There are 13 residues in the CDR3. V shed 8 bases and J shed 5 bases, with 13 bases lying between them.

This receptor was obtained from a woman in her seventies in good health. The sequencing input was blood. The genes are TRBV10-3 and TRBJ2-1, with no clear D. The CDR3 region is CAIQGPQNNEQFF. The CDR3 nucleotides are TGTGCCATCCAAGGACCCCAGAACAATGAGCAGTTCTTC.